The clone carrying this TCR beta chain was observed at least ten times. The antigen is not known. This sample was included in a study of early T cells in non-severe SARS-CoV-2 infection. Study summary: The sequenced material was bulk RNA from unsorted whole blood, and its chains were unpaired.

The study's findings and limits: Matches to VDJdb favored anti-spike CD8 responses and missed private and CD4 specificities.

Trimming took off 4 bases at V and 13 bases at J, with 26 bases between the two ends. Germline values: CDR1 SGHNT, CDR2 YYREEE (reference sequence). This CDR3 is built from 16 residues. Unique molecular identifier tags were affixed to discrete cDNA molecules. MiXCR, applied by TCRdb to the 5' RACE reads, yields one record per CDR3 protein. This sample has roughly 86,000 distinct CDR3 sequences; approximately 14% occur once, and the top ten carry approximately 0.62%. The sequence was collected from an adult who was a healthcare worker with PCR-confirmed SARS-CoV-2 infection or an uninfected control (not recorded which). Sequencing input: whole blood. The chain uses TRBV5-4 and TRBJ2-2, with D maybe TRBD1 (6 bases). CDR3 sequence (DNA): TGTGCCAGCAGCACGGAGTTTGGACAGCCTGGACGGCGGCTGTTTTTT. This codes for CASSTEFGQPGRRLFF.